This T cell receptor (beta chain) was identified in a study of OX40 agonist ivuxolimab in advanced cancers. Study background: Checkpoint inhibitors had been given previously to roughly 40% of patients.

Measured with immunoSEQ multiplex PCR; TCRdb has only the in-frame clones, and not every one. The sample yields over 45,000 clones, under 90% seen once. Between the trimmed V and J ends, which lost 4 bases and 1 base, there was a span of 18 bases. Germline CDR1 is SGDLS and CDR2 is YYNGEE. The CDR3 length is 17 residues. Notes on the study in general: Fewer expanded clones were found on average in CD4+ than in CD8+ T cells. With doses of 0.1-3.0 mg/kg, partial responders showed among the lowest clonal expansion.

Turning to this clone: Its antigen is as yet unknown.

This chain connects TRBV9 to TRBJ2-1, with a tentative D call TRBD1 (6 bases). The sequencing here drew on CD4+ or CD8+ T cells sorted from blood, taken in a trial of the OX40 agonist ivuxolimab. The sequence derives from an adult with an advanced solid tumor such as melanoma, head and neck, liver or kidney cancer. The CDR3 sequence is CASSNLTGFWSYNEQFF. Here the CDR3 DNA reads TGTGCCAGCAGCAACCTAACAGGGTTCTGGTCCTACAATGAGCAGTTCTTC.